This is a list of T cell receptor beta chains from one sample in a study of CD8+ T cells in alopecia areata. Here immunoSEQ multiplex PCR was the method, and the copy in TCRdb shows in-frame clones only, minus some. The sample consists of approximately 34,000 clones, roughly 53% of them appearing once. Sequencing was performed on NKG2D-high CD8+ T cells sorted from blood. All receptors derive from a human donor with alopecia areata. CDR3s leave out the opening cysteine and the closing phenylalanine or tryptophan. A D gene is named only where the DNA matches it firmly.

TRBV27	-	TRBJ1-1	ASSLSATAGAF
TRBV4-1	TRBD2	TRBJ2-7	ASSQDWGTSGSYEQY
TRBV29-1	TRBD1	TRBJ2-1	SVGQGAYNEQF
TRBV2	TRBD2	TRBJ2-1	ASSDRPSGGFYNEQF
TRBV29-1	-	TRBJ1-1	SVEVQLGAF
TRBV7-9	-	TRBJ1-6	ASRGGDSPLH
TRBV29-1	TRBD2	TRBJ2-7	SARGGANEQY
TRBV7-9	TRBD1	TRBJ1-2	ASYRDRGRGYT
TRBV6-5	TRBD1	TRBJ1-5	ASSYRGPSQPQH
TRBV29-1	-	TRBJ2-1	SVGWARAGNEQF
TRBV13	-	TRBJ1-1	ASSSGWGTEAF
TRBV7-9	-	TRBJ2-3	ASSLRGSTDTQY
TRBV28	-	TRBJ1-5	ASSLVPARLNQPQH
TRBV4-2	TRBD1	TRBJ1-3	ASRATGGDGNTIY
TRBV7-9	-	TRBJ1-1	ASSSRNTEAF
TRBV29-1	-	TRBJ2-7	SVQGRAYEQY
TRBV7-9	-	TRBJ2-2	ASSFPRDGVNTGELF
TRBV9	-	TRBJ1-2	ASSPALNYGYT
TRBV2	-	TRBJ2-2	ASTRGLNTGELF
TRBV27	-	TRBJ2-7	ASSLTASSYEQY
TRBV5-1	-	TRBJ2-2	ASSLSIRGGELF
TRBV29-1	TRBD1	TRBJ1-1	SVVPWTGYSNTEAF
TRBV4-3	TRBD1	TRBJ2-3	ASSARQGPSTDTQY
TRBV7-6	-	TRBJ2-2	ASSPGPTIRTGELF
TRBV19	TRBD1	TRBJ1-2	ASSPQGAYGYT
TRBV7-9	-	TRBJ2-3	ASIISWLGGTDTQY
TRBV7-9	TRBD1	-	ASSSNRGAYEQY
TRBV28	-	TRBJ1-5	ASSLGDISNQPQH
TRBV27	-	TRBJ1-2	ASSLYEGDGYT
TRBV5-6	-	TRBJ2-2	ASSPLSGELF
TRBV30	-	-	AWVPGVYEQY
TRBV7-9	TRBD2	TRBJ2-7	ASSSNAGLAGIYEQY
TRBV12-5	TRBD1	TRBJ1-2	ASGLVPPQGATNYGYT
TRBV28	-	TRBJ1-1	ASSLSVTTEAF
TRBV4-3	TRBD1	TRBJ2-7	ASSQEGQGFWGEQY
TRBV27	-	TRBJ2-6	ASMSGANVLT
TRBV9	-	TRBJ2-1	ASSVAHTSSYNEQF
TRBV5-6	-	TRBJ2-5	ASKRAAFQETQY
TRBV28	-	TRBJ1-5	ASSSPFGQPQH
TRBV5-1	-	TRBJ1-1	ASRSRAGEAF
TRBV29-1	-	TRBJ1-1	SGYRDTVNTEAF
TRBV9	-	TRBJ2-5	ASSVGEEGRETQY
TRBV6-5	-	TRBJ2-3	ASSNGDTQY
TRBV29-1	-	TRBJ2-2	SVEGQSNTGELF
TRBV7-6	TRBD2	TRBJ2-5	ASSLEDGLAGVETQY
TRBV19	-	TRBJ2-3	ASSTDLGITDTQY
TRBV7-2	-	TRBJ2-3	ASSSWAAEKDTQY
TRBV7-9	TRBD2	TRBJ2-7	ASSSAKAGVSYEQY
TRBV13	-	TRBJ2-7	ASSLPRDEQY
TRBV4-1	TRBD2	TRBJ2-1	ASSQRLAPDYNEQF
TRBV4-1	TRBD2	TRBJ2-1	ASSQETLAGYYNEQF
TRBV7-2	TRBD2	TRBJ2-1	ASSSRTSGVYNEQF
TRBV30	-	TRBJ2-1	ACPHPSSYNEQF